Listed here are 20 T cell receptor beta chains from one sample, sequenced in a study of T cell changes during pregnancy in multiple sclerosis. Produced via immunoSEQ multiplex PCR; TCRdb's table is partial and in-frame only. The sample lists about 75,000 clones; 94% were seen once. The sequenced sample was CD4+ T cells from peripheral blood mononuclear cells, obtained after pregnancy. These receptor sequences come from a female donor with multiple sclerosis, enrolled in a pregnancy study.

The gene calls are TRBV19 and TRBJ2-7, with D perhaps matching TRBD1 (6 bases). The ends were cut back, 4 bases at V and 2 bases at J, with 12 bases in the middle. Germline CDR1 is LNHDA and CDR2 is SQIVND (reference sequence). The CDR3 has 14 residues. The CDR3 is CASSRSTGTYEQYF. CDR3 in DNA: TGTGCCAGTAGTAGGTCGACAGGTACCTACGAGCAGTACTTC.

The V gene is TRBV28, the J gene TRBJ1-5; 7 bases are shared with TRBD1. Germline trimming cut 1 base from V and 5 bases from J; bases unmatched to any gene: 8. The CDR3 extends over 16 amino acids. Germline V lookup: CDR1 MDHEN, CDR2 SYDVKM. The CDR3 coding sequence is TGTGCCAGCAGTTTATCGGAGGGGGCTAGGTATCAGCCCCAGCATTTT. This encodes CASSLSEGARYQPQHF.

This clone came up once. The V and J genes are TRBV6-1 and TRBJ2-1, with TRBD2 identical over 9 bases. Germline CDR1 is MNHNS and CDR2 is SASEGT. The CDR3 runs to 16 residues. Losses at the gene ends were 1 base for V and 6 bases for J; bases not matched to a gene: 7. CDR3 amino acids: CASSEVLGLAANEQFF. The CDR3 DNA is TGTGCCAGCAGTGAAGTGTTGGGACTAGCTGCCAATGAGCAGTTCTTC.

In nucleotides, the CDR3 is TGTGCCAGCAGCTTAGGGGCGGAGGTGGGGCCCCAGCATTTT. This gives the protein CASSLGAEVGPQHF. The gene calls are TRBV7-8 and TRBJ1-5; D ambiguous. With 1 base removed from V and 9 bases from J, the gap between germline ends came to 13 bases. This CDR3 comprises 14 residues. CDR1 and CDR2 (germline): SGHVS, FQNEAQ.

The chain links TRBV28 to TRBJ1-1, with D possibly TRBD1 on 6 matching bases. Germline V gene data show CDR1 as MDHEN and CDR2 as SYDVKM. This CDR3 spans 15 amino acids. V was clipped by 6 bases and J by 5 bases, with 19 bases between them. CDR3 amino acids: CASRSAGARMTEAFF. CDR3 bases: TGTGCCAGCAGAAGCGCGGGGGCGCGAATGACTGAAGCTTTCTTT.

J is TRBJ2-2 and V is TRBV19; 8 bases match TRBD2. With 6 bases clipped from V and 5 bases from J, the junction kept 2 bases outside the gene matches. This CDR3 spans 13 amino acids. CDR1 and CDR2 (germline): LNHDA, SQIVND (reference sequence). This CDR3 reads CASSGRGTGELFF. The DNA for the CDR3 is TGTGCCAGTAGCGGGAGGGGAACCGGGGAGCTGTTTTTT. The full variable domain, rest sourced from reference TRBV19 and TRBJ2-2, is DGGITQSPKYLFRKEGQNVTLSCEQNLNHDAMYWYRQDPGQGLRLIYYSQIVNDFQKGDIAEGYSVSREKKESFPLTVTSAQKNPTAFYLCASSGRGTGELFFGEGSRLTVL.

The rearrangement links TRBV6-1 to TRBJ2-2, with D possibly being TRBD2 (6 bases). V lost 6 bases to trimming and J lost 1 base, with 9 bases between them. The CDR3 has 14 residues. CDR1 and CDR2 (germline): MNHNS, SASEGT. CDR3 sequence: CASRRDLNTGELFF. CDR3 DNA: TGTGCCAGCAGGAGGGACTTGAACACCGGGGAGCTGTTTTTT.

The chain couples TRBV9 to TRBJ1-2; TRBD1 agrees at 8 bases. This CDR3 has 17 residues. Trimming cost V 0 bases and J 1 base; bases outside gene matches: 8. Germline loops: CDR1 SGDLS, CDR2 YYNGEE. The CDR3 sequence: CASSVAGQGFLNYGYTF. CDR3 DNA: TGTGCCAGCAGCGTAGCCGGACAGGGCTTCCTTAACTATGGCTACACCTTC. The whole variable domain, filled in from reference TRBV9 and TRBJ1-2, reads DSGVTQTPKHLITATGQRVTLRCSPRSGDLSVYWYQQSLDQGLQFLIQYYNGEERAKGNILERFSAQQFPDLHSELNLSSLELGDSALYFCASSVAGQGFLNYGYTFGSGTRLTVV.

The J gene is TRBJ1-1, the V gene TRBV6-5, with 9 bases identical to TRBD1. Germline CDR1 reads MNHEY; CDR2 reads SVGAGI. The CDR3 extends over 16 amino acids. The V and J ends lost 1 base and 4 bases, in that order; junction bases with no gene match: 7. The CDR3 nucleotides are TGTGCCAGCAGTTACTTTACCGGGACAGGGCCCACTGAAGCTTTCTTT. Translating gives CASSYFTGTGPTEAFF.

V is TRBV4-3 and J is TRBJ1-4, with D maybe TRBD1 (5 bases). This CDR3 is 15 amino acids long. In germline, CDR1 is LGHNA, CDR2 YSLEER. The V end was cut by 2 bases, the J end by 10 bases, with 17 bases between. CDR3: CASSQPGGDRGKLFF. The CDR3 nucleotides read TGCGCCAGCAGCCAACCGGGGGGGGACCGGGGAAAACTGTTTTTT.

The gene calls are TRBV18 and TRBJ2-3, with TRBD2 as a possible D gene (6 bases). From germline, CDR1 is KGHSH and CDR2 LQKENI. This CDR3 is built from 16 residues. The V end lost 4 bases, the J end lost 10 bases, and 24 bases lay between the germline ends. CDR3 DNA sequence: TGTGCCAGCTCACACCCTCTAGCGTTCCCCCCGCCCGCGCAGTATTTT. It yields the protein CASSHPLAFPPPAQYF.

CDR3 in amino acids: CATSRGPRGTSPLHF. In DNA form, the CDR3 reads TGTGCCACCAGCAGAGGTCCTCGAGGTACTTCACCCCTCCACTTT. The chain links TRBV15 to TRBJ1-6; D gene ambiguous. The CDR3 length is 15 residues. V was clipped by 1 base and J by 9 bases, with 13 bases between them. Germline CDR1 and CDR2: LNHNV and YYDKDF (reference sequence).

The chain joins TRBV19 to TRBJ1-1, with TRBD1 matching over 10 bases. This CDR3 spans 13 amino acids. Germline values: CDR1 LNHDA, CDR2 SQIVND (reference sequence). V lost 6 bases to trimming and J lost 7 bases; unmatched junction nucleotides: 5. The CDR3 sequence is CASSATGGGEAFF. CDR3 coding DNA: TGTGCCAGTAGCGCGACAGGGGGCGGTGAAGCTTTCTTT.

The V and J genes are TRBV5-1 and TRBJ2-1; D unresolved. The CDR3 is 14 residues long. Germline V gene sequence: CDR1 SGHRS, CDR2 YFSETQ. V lost 2 bases, J lost 7 bases, and 13 bases lay in between. The CDR3 is CASSLRPPTNEQFF. In DNA form, the CDR3 reads TGCGCCAGCAGCTTACGACCGCCGACAAATGAGCAGTTCTTC.

This clone was recorded only once. This sequence joins TRBV19 and TRBJ1-3; D is uncertain. CDR3 length: 13 amino acids. Trimming left V 7 bases short and J 4 bases short, with 11 bases between. Germline V gives CDR1 LNHDA, CDR2 SQIVND (reference sequence). The CDR3 loop reads CASTSDWGNTIYF. The CDR3 nucleotides read TGTGCCAGTACCTCGGACTGGGGAAACACCATATATTTT.

This clone was recorded only once. The CDR3 DNA reads as TGTGCCAGCAAGAATGGGCGGGAGCGTAACAATGAGCAGTTCTTC. Amino acid sequence: CASKNGRERNNEQFF. The rearrangement joins TRBV11-1 to TRBJ2-1; 7 nucleotides line up with TRBD2. The V gene end was trimmed by 7 bases and the J gene end by 5 bases; junction bases not matched to a gene: 11. Germline V gene data show CDR1 as SGHAT and CDR2 as FQDESV (reference sequence). The CDR3 spans 15 residues.

This CDR3 is CASSLRASGSYEQFF. As DNA, the CDR3 is TGTGCCAGCAGTCTCAGGGCTAGCGGGAGTTATGAGCAGTTCTTC. V usage is TRBV27 and J usage is TRBJ2-1; the match to TRBD2 covers 10 bases. Germline assignment: CDR1 MNHEY and CDR2 SMNVEV (reference sequence). The CDR3 covers 15 residues. V was clipped by 5 bases and J by 8 bases; unmatched bases: 9.

This clone was recorded only once. This chain connects TRBV25-1 to TRBJ2-1; possible D gene TRBD2, 5 bases. The CDR3 sequence is 15 residues long. The germline V gene encodes CDR1 MGHDK and CDR2 SYGVNS. V was cut by 2 bases and J by 7 bases, with 15 bases left in between. The CDR3 protein is CASSEREVLQNEQFF. The CDR3 nucleotides are TGTGCCAGCAGTGAACGGGAAGTCCTGCAAAATGAGCAGTTCTTC.

V usage is TRBV29-1 and J usage is TRBJ2-5, with TRBD2 matching over 7 bases. Germline values: CDR1 SQVTM, CDR2 ANQGSEA. The CDR3 contains 13 residues. After removal of 1 base from V and 9 bases from J, the junction contained 8 bases not matched to a gene. The CDR3 nucleotides are TGCAGCGTTGAAGGGGAGGGAACACGGGCCCAGTACTTC. Translating it yields CSVEGEGTRAQYF.

The J gene is TRBJ2-1, the V gene TRBV7-2, with D possibly TRBD1 on 5 matching bases. The V end lost 3 bases, the J end lost 5 bases, and 14 bases lay between the germline ends. The germline gives CDR1 SGHTA, CDR2 FQGNSA. The CDR3 covers 15 residues. Here the CDR3 DNA reads TGTGCCAGCAGCTTCGCCGCAGGGTGGCACAATGAGCAGTTCTTC. Protein: CASSFAAGWHNEQFF. The variable domain in full, completed from reference TRBV7-2 and TRBJ2-1, reads GAGVSQSPSNKVTEKGKDVELRCDPISGHTALYWYRQSLGQGLEFLIYFQGNSAPDKSGLPSDRFSAERTGGSVSTLTIQRTQQEDSAVYLCASSFAAGWHNEQFFGPGTRLTVL.